This T cell receptor beta chain comes out of a study of patients and donors after allogeneic stem cell transplantation. TCRdb analysed the RT-PCR reads with MiXCR anew, one entry per CDR3 protein. The data hold some 960,000 distinct CDR3 sequences, with about 20% observed a single time. This TCR was recovered from a human donor who was either an allogeneic HSCT recipient or a stem cell or donor lymphocyte infusion donor (not recorded which). It is not recorded whose cells these are; they may come from a transplant donor. The sample taken for sequencing was blood, either unsorted or a sorted T cell fraction (not recorded which).

The CDR3 spells CASSQNRGNNQPQHF. In DNA, the CDR3 is TGTGCCAGCAGCCAGAACCGGGGCAACAATCAGCCCCAGCATTTT. The chain joins TRBV7-2 to TRBJ1-5; D may be TRBD1 (5 bases). The CDR3 extends over 15 amino acids. Germline CDR1 is SGHTA and CDR2 is FQGNSA. V was trimmed by 5 bases and J by 3 bases, leaving 14 bases between them.